This TCR beta chain was observed in a study of blood T cell repertoires in COVID-19. Study-wide background: Researchers got acute and convalescent COVID-19 samples from the United States, Italy and Spain. T cells, B-cell-depleted T cells, or PBMCs supplied cDNA or gDNA.

As handled by the study authors: How many nucleated cells were present was estimated from reference gene primer amplification. The table came from immunoSEQ multiplex PCR; TCRdb's copy has only in-frame clones and leaves some out. The V and J calls and the clone size are those of that table, but D and trimming were determined from the DNA. In the table there are under 40,000 clones, approximately 88% of which are singletons. This CDR3 comprises 14 residues. Germline V CDR1 and CDR2: SGHTA, FQGNSA. The V segment lost 4 bases and the J segment 5 bases; nucleotides outside the gene matches: 6. This chain joins TRBV7-2 and TRBJ2-7, with TRBD1 matching 9 bases. The sequenced sample was peripheral blood. The clonotype comes from a man between 45 and 60 years old with active or convalescent COVID-19. CDR3 in amino acids: CASSSDRGTHEQYF. The CDR3 DNA follows: TGTGCCAGCAGCTCGGACAGGGGAACCCACGAGCAGTACTTC.